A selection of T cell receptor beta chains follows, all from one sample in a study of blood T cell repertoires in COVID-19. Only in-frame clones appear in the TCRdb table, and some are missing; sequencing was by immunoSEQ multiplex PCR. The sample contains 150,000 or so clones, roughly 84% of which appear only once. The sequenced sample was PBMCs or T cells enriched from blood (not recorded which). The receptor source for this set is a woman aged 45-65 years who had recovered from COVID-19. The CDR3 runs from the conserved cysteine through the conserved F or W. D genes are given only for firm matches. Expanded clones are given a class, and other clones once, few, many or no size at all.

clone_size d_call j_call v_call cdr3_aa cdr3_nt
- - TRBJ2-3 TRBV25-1 CASSEYEGVRDTQYF TGTGCCAGCAGTGAATATGAGGGAGTTAGGGATACGCAGTATTTT
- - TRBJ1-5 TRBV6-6 CASSSNLNQPQHF TGTGCCAGCAGTTCTAACCTAAATCAGCCCCAGCATTTT
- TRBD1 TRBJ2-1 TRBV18 CASSPGTGRPNEQFF TGTGCCAGCTCACCCGGGACAGGCCGCCCAAATGAGCAGTTCTTC
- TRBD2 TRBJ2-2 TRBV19 CALSGSSGELFF TGTGCCCTTAGCGGGAGTTCAGGGGAGCTGTTTTTT
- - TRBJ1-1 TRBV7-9 CASSLAGAGEAFF TGTGCCAGCAGCTTAGCAGGGGCTGGTGAAGCTTTCTTT
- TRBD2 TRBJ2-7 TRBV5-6 CASSVGLAGVMGEQYF TGTGCCAGCAGCGTGGGACTAGCGGGAGTCATGGGCGAGCAGTACTTC
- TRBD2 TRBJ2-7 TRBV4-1 CASSQGTSGNYEQYF TGCGCCAGCAGCCAAGGGACTAGCGGGAACTACGAGCAGTACTTC
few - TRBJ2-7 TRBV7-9 CASSTTELRAYEQYF TGTGCCAGCAGCACCACGGAGCTTCGGGCCTACGAGCAGTACTTC
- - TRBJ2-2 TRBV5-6 CASRPRWQGLSGELFF TGTGCCAGCAGGCCCCGGTGGCAGGGGCTCTCCGGGGAGCTGTTTTTT
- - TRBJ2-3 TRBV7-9 CASSFRGTSTDTQYF TGTGCCAGCAGCTTCCGGGGGACTAGCACAGATACGCAGTATTTT
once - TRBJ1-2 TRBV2 CASRDVDWGDYGYTF TGTGCCAGCAGGGATGTTGACTGGGGCGACTATGGCTACACCTTC
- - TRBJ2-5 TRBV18 CASSPRGGETQYF TGTGCCAGCTCCCCCCGGGGTGGAGAGACCCAGTACTTC
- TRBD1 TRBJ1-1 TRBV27 CASSPRDRWGKAFF TGTGCCAGCAGCCCCCGGGACAGGTGGGGGAAAGCTTTCTTT
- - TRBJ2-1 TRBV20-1 CSASNQGLYNEQFF TGCAGTGCTAGTAATCAGGGGCTATACAATGAGCAGTTCTTC
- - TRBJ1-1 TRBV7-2 CASSLGGGAAGTEAFF TGTGCCAGCAGCTTAGGTGGGGGCGCGGCCGGCACTGAAGCTTTCTTT
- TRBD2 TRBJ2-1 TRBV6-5 CASRAGGSYNEQFF TGTGCCAGCAGAGCGGGAGGATCCTACAATGAGCAGTTCTTC
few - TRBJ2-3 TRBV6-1 CASSEPIATSTDTQYF TGTGCCAGCAGTGAACCTATAGCGACTAGCACAGATACGCAGTATTTT
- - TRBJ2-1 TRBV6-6 CASKRHLYNEQFF TGTGCCAGCAAGAGACACCTCTACAATGAGCAGTTCTTC
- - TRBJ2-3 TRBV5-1 CATSVGGVTDTQYF TGCGCCACCTCAGTAGGAGGGGTGACAGATACGCAGTATTTT
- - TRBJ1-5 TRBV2 CASSLGRTKNQPQHF TGTGCCAGCAGTTTGGGGAGGACAAAGAATCAGCCCCAGCATTTT
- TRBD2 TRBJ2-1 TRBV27 CASSFLPGLAGSYEQFF TGTGCCAGCAGTTTTTTGCCCGGACTAGCGGGATCATATGAGCAGTTCTTC
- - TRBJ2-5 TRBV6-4 CASSAPGHWTETQYF TGTGCCAGCAGTGCCCCGGGACATTGGACAGAGACCCAGTACTTC
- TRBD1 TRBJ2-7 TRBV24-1 CATSDPDRDYEQYF TGTGCCACCAGTGATCCGGACAGGGACTACGAGCAGTACTTC
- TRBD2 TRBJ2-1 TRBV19 CAIGPSGNSEQFF TGTGCCATCGGGCCTAGCGGGAACAGTGAGCAGTTCTTC
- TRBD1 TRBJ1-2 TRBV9 CASSIGQGTYGYTF TGTGCCAGCAGCATCGGACAGGGAACTTATGGCTACACCTTC
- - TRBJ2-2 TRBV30 CAWDSGGTGELFF TGTGCCTGGGATAGCGGTGGCACCGGGGAGCTGTTTTTT
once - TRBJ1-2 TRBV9 CASSAQVGATSYGYTF TGTGCCAGCAGTGCCCAAGTAGGGGCCACAAGCTATGGCTACACCTTC
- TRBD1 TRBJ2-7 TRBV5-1 CASSYRQGDEQYF TGCGCCAGCAGCTACAGACAGGGGGACGAGCAGTACTTC
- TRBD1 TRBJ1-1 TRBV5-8 CASSLQGGNTEAFF TGTGCCAGCAGCCTACAGGGGGGGAACACTGAAGCTTTCTTT
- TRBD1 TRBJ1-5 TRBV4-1 CASSQGTGSQPQHF TGCGCCAGCAGCCAAGGGACAGGGTCTCAGCCCCAGCATTTT
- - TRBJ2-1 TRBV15 CATSRAGVEQFF TGTGCCACCAGCAGAGCGGGAGTTGAGCAGTTCTTC
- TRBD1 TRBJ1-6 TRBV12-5 CASGSTRGQGMEDSPLHF TGTGCTAGTGGTTCTACGAGGGGACAGGGAATGGAGGATTCACCCCTCCACTTT
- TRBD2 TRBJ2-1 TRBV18 CASSPTPAGGRNEQFF TGTGCCAGCTCACCTACACCAGCGGGAGGGCGAAATGAGCAGTTCTTC
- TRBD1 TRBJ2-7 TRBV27 CASSWDRVSYEQYF TGTGCCAGCAGTTGGGACAGGGTATCCTACGAGCAGTACTTC
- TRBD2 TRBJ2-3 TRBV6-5 CASSTLAGGADTQYF TGTGCCAGCAGCACACTAGCGGGAGGAGCAGATACGCAGTATTTT
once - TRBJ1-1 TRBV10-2 CASSELVWGDTEAFF TGCGCCAGCAGTGAGTTGGTTTGGGGGGACACTGAAGCTTTCTTT
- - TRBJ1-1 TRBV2 CASSADEGSEAFF TGTGCCAGCAGTGCCGACGAGGGAAGCGAAGCTTTCTTT
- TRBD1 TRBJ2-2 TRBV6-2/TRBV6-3 CASRPWTGGGGELFF TGTGCCAGCAGACCTTGGACAGGCGGCGGCGGGGAGCTGTTTTTT
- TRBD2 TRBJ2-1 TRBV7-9 CASSLVTGLPNEQFF TGTGCCAGCAGCTTAGTTACGGGACTACCAAATGAGCAGTTCTTC
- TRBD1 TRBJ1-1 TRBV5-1 CASSLGLGQGSTEAFF TGCGCCAGCAGCTTGGGCTTAGGACAGGGGTCCACTGAAGCTTTCTTT
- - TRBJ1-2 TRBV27 CASRAMGGAPLYGYTF TGTGCCAGCAGAGCCATGGGGGGGGCCCCCCTCTATGGCTACACCTTC
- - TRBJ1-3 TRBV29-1 CSVEDPFSRNTIYF TGCAGCGTTGAAGACCCATTTTCCAGAAACACCATATATTTT